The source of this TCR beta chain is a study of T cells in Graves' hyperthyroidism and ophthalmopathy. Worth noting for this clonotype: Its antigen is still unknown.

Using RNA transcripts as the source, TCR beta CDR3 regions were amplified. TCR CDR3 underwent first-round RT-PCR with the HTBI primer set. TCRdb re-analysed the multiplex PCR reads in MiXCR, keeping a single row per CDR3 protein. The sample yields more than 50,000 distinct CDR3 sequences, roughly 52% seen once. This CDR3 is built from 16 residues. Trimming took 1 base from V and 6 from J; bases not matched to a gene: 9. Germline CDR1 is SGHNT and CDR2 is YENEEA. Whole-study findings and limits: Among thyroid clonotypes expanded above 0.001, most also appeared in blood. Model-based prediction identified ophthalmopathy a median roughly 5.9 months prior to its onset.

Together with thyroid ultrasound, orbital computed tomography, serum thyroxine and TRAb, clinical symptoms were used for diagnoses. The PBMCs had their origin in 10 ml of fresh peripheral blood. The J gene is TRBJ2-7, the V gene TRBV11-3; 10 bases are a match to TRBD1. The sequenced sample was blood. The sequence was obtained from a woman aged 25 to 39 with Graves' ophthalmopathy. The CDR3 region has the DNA TGTGCCAGCAGCTTAGCGGGACAGGGGCTACAATCCGAGCAGTACTTC. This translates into CASSLAGQGLQSEQYF.